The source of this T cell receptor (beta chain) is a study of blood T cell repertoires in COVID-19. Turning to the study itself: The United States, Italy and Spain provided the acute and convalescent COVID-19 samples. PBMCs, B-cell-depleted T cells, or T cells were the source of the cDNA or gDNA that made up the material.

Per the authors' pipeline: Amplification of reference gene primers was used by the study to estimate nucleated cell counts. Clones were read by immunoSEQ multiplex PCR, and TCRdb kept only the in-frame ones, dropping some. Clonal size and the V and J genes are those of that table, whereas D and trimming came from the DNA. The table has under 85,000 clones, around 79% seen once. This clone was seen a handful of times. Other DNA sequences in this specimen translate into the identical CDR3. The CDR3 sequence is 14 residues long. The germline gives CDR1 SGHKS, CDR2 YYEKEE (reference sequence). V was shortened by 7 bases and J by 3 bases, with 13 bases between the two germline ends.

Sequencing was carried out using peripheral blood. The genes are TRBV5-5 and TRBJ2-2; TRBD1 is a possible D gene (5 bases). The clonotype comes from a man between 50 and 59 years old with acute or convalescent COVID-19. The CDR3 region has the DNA TGTGCCAGCGGCTCGGACACTTACACCGGGGAGCTGTTTTTT. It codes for CASGSDTYTGELFF.